This section outlines one T cell receptor (beta chain) sequence together with its context. Its antigen is unidentified. Unmatched junction bases numbered 5, after V lost 6 bases and J lost 4 bases. CDR1 is MDHEN, CDR2 SYDVKM, per germline. This CDR3 region has 15 residues. The data are from a study of CD4 T cells in relation to SARS-CoV-2 and coronaviruses. Notes on the study in general: Roughly 69% of donors had memory CD4+ clonotypes crossrecognizing SARS-CoV-2 and common cold coronavirus spike. The cross-reactivity analysis covered only spike protein, not other viral proteins.

The assay was immunoSEQ multiplex PCR, and TCRdb's table has in-frame clones only and misses some. The sample holds some 37,000 clones, 77% seen once. Sorted naive or memory CD4+ cells met CEF peptides for 9 to 11 days. The sequence was obtained from an adult with COVID-19. The V and J genes are TRBV28 and TRBJ1-3, with TRBD1 matching over 11 bases. The specimen sequenced was memory CD4+ T cells from PBMCs, cultured in vitro. CDR3 DNA sequence: TGTGCCAGCAGAAGGACAGGGGGCGCAGGAAACACCATATATTTT. Amino acids: CASRRTGGAGNTIYF.